A single sample is the source of the 2 T cell receptor beta chains below, sequenced in a study of OX40 agonist ivuxolimab in advanced cancers. TCRdb's table, derived via immunoSEQ multiplex PCR, lists solely in-frame clones and lacks some. The table includes about 58,000 clones, about 85% detected once. Sample: CD4+ or CD8+ T cells sorted from blood, taken in a trial of the OX40 agonist ivuxolimab. Source of these receptors: an adult with an advanced solid tumor such as melanoma, head and neck, liver or kidney cancer.

This chain uses TRBV9 with TRBJ2-3; unclear D gene. Trimming cost V 2 bases and J 1 base, with 11 bases left between them. CDR3 length equals 15 residues. Germline CDR1 reads SGDLS; CDR2 reads YYNGEE. The DNA of the CDR3 is TGTGCCAGCAGCGTGCGTGCTTGGGGCACAGATACGCAGTATTTT. Translating gives CASSVRAWGTDTQYF.

V usage is TRBV7-9 and J usage is TRBJ1-4; 7 bases are a match to TRBD1. With V trimmed by 5 bases and J by 2 bases, 5 bases remained unmatched. The germline V gene encodes CDR1 SEHNR and CDR2 FQNEAQ (reference sequence). The CDR3 sequence is 15 residues long. The CDR3 reads CASSRQGPTNEKLFF. The CDR3, as DNA: TGTGCCAGCAGCCGACAGGGACCTACTAATGAAAAACTGTTTTTT.